These 27 T cell receptor beta chains share one sample of origin, sequenced in a study of regulatory T cells in long-lasting Graves disease. With iRepertoire HTBI primers and Arm-PCR of CDR3 regions, TCR beta libraries were built. TCRdb passed the multiplex PCR reads through MiXCR, listing each CDR3 protein once. The repertoire consists of roughly 360,000 distinct CDR3 sequences, with about 23% occurring once and the leading ten covering around 30%. Noted time point: persistent/refractory GD, antithyroid drugs over 5 years with positive TRAb. Extracted RNA from PBMCs served as the source of the TCR library. Sequenced material: peripheral blood mononuclear cells (PBMCs), taken when the disease was refractory, from a patient treated with antithyroid drugs. These TCRs come from a woman aged 35 to 49 with Graves disease.

The V call is TRBV19, the J call TRBJ2-3, with D maybe TRBD1 (5 bases). V was shortened by 3 bases and J by 4 bases, with 8 bases between the two germline ends. The germline V gene has CDR1 LNHDA and CDR2 SQIVND (reference sequence). CDR3 size: 13 residues. CDR3 loop: CASSIPTADTQYF. As DNA, the CDR3 is TGTGCCAGTAGTATTCCGACAGCAGATACGCAGTATTTT. Complete variable domain (other parts from reference TRBV19 and TRBJ2-3): DGGITQSPKYLFRKEGQNVTLSCEQNLNHDAMYWYRQDPGQGLRLIYYSQIVNDFQKGDIAEGYSVSREKKESFPLTVTSAQKNPTAFYLCASSIPTADTQYFGPGTRLTVL.

This clonotype appeared a few times. The chain uses TRBV28 and TRBJ2-7; 11 bases line up with TRBD2. This CDR3 is 18 amino acids long. Losses at the gene ends were 1 base for V and 4 bases for J; bases not matched to a gene: 12. Germline CDR1 MDHEN, CDR2 SYDVKM. The CDR3, as DNA: TGTGCCAGCAGTTTATTAACTAGCGGGAGATCTGTGTGGTACGAGCAGTACTTC. This sequence encodes CASSLLTSGRSVWYEQYF.

The V call is TRBV9, the J call TRBJ2-2; D might be TRBD1 or TRBD2, each matching 5 bases. The ends were cut back, 2 bases at V and 5 bases at J, with 19 bases in the middle. The CDR3 length is 17 residues. Germline assignment: CDR1 SGDLS and CDR2 YYNGEE. The DNA of the CDR3 is TGTGCCAGCAGCGTGGTACCGACCGGGACGGTTACCGGGGAGCTGTTTTTT. Protein sequence: CASSVVPTGTVTGELFF. The full variable domain, its missing parts supplied by reference TRBV9 and TRBJ2-2, is DSGVTQTPKHLITATGQRVTLRCSPRSGDLSVYWYQQSLDQGLQFLIQYYNGEERAKGNILERFSAQQFPDLHSELNLSSLELGDSALYFCASSVVPTGTVTGELFFGEGSRLTVL.

This clonotype was counted once. The chain carries TRBV6-1 and TRBJ2-1, with a possible D match to TRBD2 (6 bases). The CDR3 contains 12 residues. V lost 7 bases to trimming and J lost 7 bases, with 11 bases between them. Germline V CDR1 and CDR2: MNHNS, SASEGT. The CDR3 sequence: CASTAAGNEQFF. As DNA, the CDR3 is TGTGCCAGCACGGCGGCGGGGAATGAGCAGTTCTTC.

With respect to this clonotype: The CDR3 carries no conserved terminal phenylalanine or tryptophan, so it likely arises from a read error. DNA of the CDR3: TGTGCCTGGAGTGTGGTCCCGGGACAGGGGGCCGAGACCCAGTACCTC. Its protein product is CAWSVVPGQGAETQYL. The genes are TRBV30 and TRBJ2-5, with TRBD1 identical over 12 bases. With V trimmed by 0 bases and J by 5 bases, 7 bases remained unmatched. Per germline, CDR1 GTSNPN and CDR2 SVGIG (reference sequence). The CDR3 runs 16 residues.

This clonotype has at least ten counts. The CDR3 region is CATSRAGTGVNQPQHF. DNA of the CDR3: TGTGCCACCAGCAGAGCCGGGACAGGGGTCAATCAGCCCCAGCATTTT. The V call is TRBV15, the J call TRBJ1-5; TRBD1 aligns across 10 bases. The CDR3 is 16 amino acids. CDR1 is LNHNV and CDR2 is YYDKDF in the germline V gene (reference sequence). V lost 1 base to trimming and J lost 3 bases; unmatched junction nucleotides: 3.

The sample holds many counts of this clonotype. The chain recombines TRBV6-1 with TRBJ2-2, with D perhaps given as TRBD1 or TRBD2 (5 bases each). Germline values: CDR1 MNHNS, CDR2 SASEGT. The CDR3 extends over 12 amino acids. The germline V and J ends were trimmed by 7 bases and 6 bases, with 9 bases remaining between them. CDR3 protein: CASNQGAGELFF. CDR3 nucleotide sequence: TGTGCCAGCAATCAGGGAGCCGGGGAGCTGTTTTTT.

This clonotype has more than one count but fewer than ten. Germline is not matched at one junction end, which may reflect a read error. J is TRBJ2-4 and V is TRBV28; 9 nucleotides line up with TRBD1. Germline lookup yields CDR1 MDHEN and CDR2 SYDVKM. This CDR3 is 12 amino acids long. The CDR3 loop reads CASSLGMRDRVF. The DNA for the CDR3 is TGTGCCAGCAGTTTAGGCATGCGGGACAGGGTCTTC.

The chain uses TRBV19 and TRBJ2-5; D is undetermined. The end of the DNA fits TRBJ2-1 better, so the J call may be wrong. This CDR3 is 13 amino acids long. Germline V gene data show CDR1 as LNHDA and CDR2 as SQIVND (reference sequence). The CDR3 DNA follows: TGTGCCAGTAGTCATACCGGGTACAATGAGCAGTTCTTC. It codes for CASSHTGYNEQFF.

CDR3 DNA sequence: TGCGCCAGCAGAAGGGGACAGACTAATCAGCCCCAGCATTTT. It specifies CASRRGQTNQPQHF. The V gene is TRBV10-2, the J gene TRBJ1-5, with 7 bases that match TRBD1. The CDR3 loop spans 14 amino acids. After removal of 6 bases from V and 4 bases from J, the junction contained 6 bases not matched to a gene. Germline V lookup: CDR1 WSHSY, CDR2 SAAADI.

This clonotype was seen repeatedly, ten times or more. The chain recombines TRBV12-5 with TRBJ2-7, with TRBD2 matching 8 bases. J was trimmed by 0 bases and V by 0 bases; bases with no gene match: 13. Germline CDR1 is LGHNT and CDR2 is FRNRAP. There are 19 residues in the CDR3. The CDR3 reads CASGLVFLVVTSDSYEQYF. CDR3 sequence (DNA): TGTGCTAGTGGTTTGGTATTCTTGGTCGTGACTAGCGACTCCTACGAGCAGTACTTC.

This clonotype was observed many times. The V call is TRBV3-1, the J call TRBJ2-7; 7 nucleotides match TRBD1. This CDR3 is built from 15 residues. J gave up 2 bases and V 1 base, and 5 bases lay outside the gene matches. Germline values: CDR1 LGHDT, CDR2 YNNKEL (reference sequence). The CDR3 here is CASSQASTGTYEQYF. CDR3 sequence (DNA): TGTGCCAGCAGCCAAGCTTCGACAGGGACCTACGAGCAGTACTTC.

This clonotype was seen more than once but under ten times. The gene calls are TRBV28 and TRBJ1-2, with D possibly TRBD1 on 5 matching bases. Trimming took off 3 bases at V and 4 bases at J, with 12 bases between the two ends. The CDR3 is 14 amino acids. Germline V gene sequence: CDR1 MDHEN, CDR2 SYDVKM. The CDR3 bases are TGTGCCAGCAGTTTTTGGGGCTCGGGCTATGGCTACACCTTC. It encodes CASSFWGSGYGYTF.

Many counts were recorded for this clonotype. The chain uses TRBV12-3 or TRBV12-4 and TRBJ1-4; D is unclear. CDR3 length equals 16 residues. Trimming shortened V by 2 bases and J by 8 bases, and 18 bases separated the two germline ends. As DNA, the CDR3 is TGTGCCAGCAGTTTAAATTCCGGGATATTCTTCGAAAAACTGTTTTTT. It specifies CASSLNSGIFFEKLFF.

This clonotype was seen a handful of times. This chain links TRBV7-3 with TRBJ2-7; D not resolved. CDR3 length equals 16 residues. V lost 1 base and J lost 6, with 19 bases in between. Germline CDR1 SGHTA, CDR2 FQGTGA. The CDR3 DNA reads TGTGCCAGCAGCTTAAGCGCGCCGCCGCTGCCGGGCGAGCAGTACTTC. This gives the protein CASSLSAPPLPGEQYF.

This clonotype occurred a few times. V usage is TRBV6-1 and J usage is TRBJ2-5; TRBD2 matches at 12 bases. The CDR3 has 14 residues. Germline V gives CDR1 MNHNS, CDR2 SASEGT. V dropped 6 bases and J dropped 7; count of bases not matched to a gene: 6. CDR3 in amino acids: CASSDSTSGGTQYF. As DNA, the CDR3 is TGTGCCAGCAGCGACTCGACTAGCGGGGGGACCCAGTACTTC.

This clonotype was recorded at least ten times. J is TRBJ2-7 and V is TRBV11-2, with 9 bases matching TRBD1. The CDR3 is made up of 16 amino acids. In germline, CDR1 is SGHAT, CDR2 FQNNGV. V was pared by 5 bases and J by 2 bases, with 10 bases of the junction left unmatched. CDR3: CASSPKSGTGPYEQYF. The CDR3 DNA reads TGTGCCAGCAGCCCTAAATCCGGGACAGGGCCCTACGAGCAGTACTTC. Full variable domain (remainder filled in from reference TRBV11-2 and TRBJ2-7): EAGVAQSPRYKIIEKRQSVAFWCNPISGHATLYWYQQILGQGPKLLIQFQNNGVVDDSQLPKDRFSAERLKGVDSTLKIQPAKLEDSAVYLCASSPKSGTGPYEQYFGPGTRLTVT.

This clonotype was detected many times. The chain couples TRBV29-1 to TRBJ1-5; 8 nucleotides agree with TRBD1. Trimming cost V 4 bases and J 4 bases; bases outside gene matches: 3. The CDR3 runs 13 residues. Germline V gene lookup returns CDR1 SQVTM and CDR2 ANQGSEA. The CDR3 protein is CSVVDRGNQPQHF. The CDR3 DNA sequence: TGCAGCGTTGTAGACAGGGGTAATCAGCCCCAGCATTTT. Based on the CDR3 plus reference TRBV29-1 and TRBJ1-5, the full variable domain is SAVISQKPSRDICQRGTSLTIQCQVDSQVTMMFWYRQQPGQSLTLIATANQGSEATYESGFVIDKFPISRPNLTFSTLTVSNMSPEDSSIYLCSVVDRGNQPQHFGDGTRLSIL.

The chain has TRBV5-1 and TRBJ2-5; 11 bases fit TRBD1. The CDR3 runs to 15 residues. Trimming at V came to 4 bases and at J to 2 bases, leaving 4 bases not matched to a gene. Germline values: CDR1 SGHRS, CDR2 YFSETQ. The CDR3 bases are TGCGCCAGCAGCCTCGGGACAGGGGGGCAAGAGACCCAGTACTTC. It encodes CASSLGTGGQETQYF.

This clonotype was seen a handful of times. This chain connects TRBV9 to TRBJ1-1; 8 positions agree with TRBD1. The V gene's germline CDR1 is SGDLS and CDR2 YYNGEE. J lost 3 bases, V lost 0 bases, and 4 bases had no gene match. The CDR3 covers 15 residues. As DNA, the CDR3 is TGTGCCAGCAGCGTAGACCCGACAGGGGACACTGAAGCTTTCTTT. It translates to CASSVDPTGDTEAFF.

The gene calls are TRBV28 and TRBJ2-1, with 10 bases matching TRBD2. The CDR3 consists of 15 residues. V shed 7 bases, J shed 4 bases, and the junction held 7 bases outside the gene matches. Germline CDR1 MDHEN, CDR2 SYDVKM. The CDR3 loop reads CASTKREGGYNEQFF. CDR3 in DNA: TGTGCCAGCACAAAGCGGGAGGGCGGATACAATGAGCAGTTCTTC.

The chain links TRBV2 to TRBJ1-2; TRBD1 matches at 11 bases. Germline assignment: CDR1 SNHLY and CDR2 FYNNEI. V gave up 10 bases and J gave up 2 bases; unmatched junction bases: 6. The CDR3 length is 14 residues. This CDR3 reads CATRTGGQNYGYTF. As DNA, the CDR3 is TGTGCCACACGGACAGGGGGCCAAAACTATGGCTACACCTTC.

The gene calls are TRBV3-1 and TRBJ2-5, with 10 bases aligning to TRBD1. CDR1 and CDR2 from the germline V gene are LGHDT and YNNKEL (reference sequence). The CDR3 length is 14 residues. Trimming cost V 4 bases and J 9 bases; bases outside gene matches: 8. This CDR3 is CASSLAGTGVAQYF. The CDR3 DNA follows: TGTGCCAGCAGCCTTGCCGGGACAGGGGTTGCCCAGTACTTC.

This clonotype was recorded at least ten times. J is TRBJ2-7 and V is TRBV2; D possibly corresponds to TRBD2 (5 bases). CDR1 and CDR2 (germline): SNHLY, FYNNEI. Trimming pared 9 bases from V and 1 base from J, leaving 16 bases between. The CDR3 is 14 residues long. CDR3 nucleotide sequence: TGTGCCAGTCCTAGCAGGAAAGGGTCCTACGAGCAGTACTTC. It codes for CASPSRKGSYEQYF. Full variable domain (missing parts from reference TRBV2 and TRBJ2-7): EPEVTQTPSHQVTQMGQEVILRCVPISNHLYFYWYRQILGQKVEFLVSFYNNEISEKSEIFDDQFSVERPDGSNFTLKIRSTKLEDSAMYFCASPSRKGSYEQYFGPGTRLTVT.

The chain employs TRBV4-1 and TRBJ1-5; D might be TRBD1 (5 bases). The CDR3 spans 15 residues. Germline V gene data show CDR1 as MGHRA and CDR2 as YSYEKL. With 2 bases removed from V and 3 bases from J, the gap between germline ends came to 11 bases. CDR3 region: CASSQMGDFNQPQHF. CDR3 DNA sequence: TGCGCCAGCAGCCAAATGGGGGATTTCAATCAGCCCCAGCATTTT.

This clonotype came up a few times. The V call is TRBV5-1, the J call TRBJ2-2; TRBD2 aligns across 12 bases. Germline CDR1 reads SGHRS; CDR2 reads YFSETQ. The V segment lost 4 bases and the J segment 5 bases; nucleotides outside the gene matches: 9. The CDR3 is 17 amino acids. DNA for the CDR3: TGCGCCAGCAGCCCTTCCCTAGCGGGAGGGTTGACCGGGGAGCTGTTTTTT. This translates into CASSPSLAGGLTGELFF.

This clonotype was observed a few times. This chain links TRBV7-9 with TRBJ2-7, with TRBD2 identical over 9 bases. The V and J ends lost 2 bases and 2 bases, in that order; junction bases with no gene match: 7. CDR3 size: 16 residues. Germline CDR1 and CDR2: SEHNR and FQNEAQ (reference sequence). CDR3 sequence reads: CASSLSQTSGAYEQYF. CDR3 in DNA: TGTGCCAGCAGCTTATCCCAGACTAGCGGCGCCTACGAGCAGTACTTC.